The 8 T cell receptor beta chains below all came from one sample that was sequenced in a study of T-cell reconstitution after alpha-beta-depleted transplantation in children (dated by TCRdb to 2016 to 2017). Library prep was done by PCR. The instrument given in TCRdb is Illumina HiSeq 2500. To normalize quantification of the TCRbeta repertoire, the TCR libraries were built with molecular barcoding that relied on unique molecular identifiers. TCRdb cleaned the public reads at Q25 with fastp, built clones with MiXCR and kept in-frame beta chains. Here each entry gathers all rows of one CDR3 protein and keeps the most common genes and DNA. The sample table contains approximately 590,000 distinct CDR3 sequences; only one count was recorded for approximately 10% of them. Around 4% of the sample is held by the ten biggest clonotypes. This specimen was PBMCs from the stem cell graft donor, taken from the stem cell graft. These receptors originate from a human donor who donated a stem cell graft to a child with acute myeloid leukemia.

V and J are TRBV28 and TRBJ2-5; no reliable D call. This CDR3 region has 13 residues. The V gene lost 1 base and the J gene lost 7 bases, with 10 bases spanning the gap. Germline V gene lookup returns CDR1 MDHEN and CDR2 SYDVKM. The CDR3 DNA follows: TGTGCCAGCAGTTTATCACACGATCGGACCCAGTACTTC. Its protein product is CASSLSHDRTQYF.

There are many counts of this clonotype. The chain links TRBV15 to TRBJ1-2; D is undetermined. The CDR3 is made up of 15 amino acids. CDR1 and CDR2 from the germline V gene are LNHNV and YYDKDF (reference sequence). V shed 5 bases and J shed 0 bases, with 13 bases lying between them. The CDR3 region has the DNA TGTGCCACCAGCTCCCGTCTTATACCTAACTATGGCTACACCTTC. It codes for CATSSRLIPNYGYTF.

Ten or more counts support this clonotype. The chain uses TRBV5-1 and TRBJ2-7, with a tentative D call TRBD2 (6 bases). The CDR3 runs to 14 residues. Germline V gene data show CDR1 as SGHRS and CDR2 as YFSETQ. The V gene lost 0 bases and the J gene lost 6 bases, with 13 bases spanning the gap. The CDR3 region is CASSLAGVHSEQYF. In nucleotides, the CDR3 is TGCGCCAGCAGCTTGGCGGGAGTCCACTCCGAGCAGTACTTC.

This clonotype was detected ten times or more. V usage is TRBV5-6 and J usage is TRBJ2-1, with 7 bases lining up with TRBD2. This CDR3 is 15 amino acids long. V trimming: 4 bases; J trimming: 0 bases; junction bases outside the gene matches: 4. Per the germline V gene, CDR1 is SGHDT and CDR2 is YYEEEE. The CDR3 nucleotides are TGTGCCAGCAGCCACCCTAGCGGCTCCTACAATGAGCAGTTCTTC. This gives the protein CASSHPSGSYNEQFF.

This clonotype has only a few counts. The chain recombines TRBV27 with TRBJ1-1; weak D call: TRBD1 (5 bases). V was trimmed by 3 bases and J by 5 bases, leaving 13 bases between them. Per germline, CDR1 MNHEY and CDR2 SMNVEV (reference sequence). The CDR3 contains 14 residues. DNA of the CDR3: TGTGCCAGCAGTTTCGGGGGGGGATCAACTGAAGCTTTCTTT. It translates to CASSFGGGSTEAFF.

This clonotype was seen a few times. This chain uses TRBV30 with TRBJ1-1; D remains unclear. V lost 2 bases to trimming and J lost 4 bases, with 5 bases between them. In germline, CDR1 is GTSNPN, CDR2 SVGIG (reference sequence). There are 11 residues in the CDR3. CDR3 DNA sequence: TGTGCCTGGAGTAAGGGCACTGAAGCTTTCTTT. It specifies CAWSKGTEAFF. Variable domain in full (rest from reference TRBV30 and TRBJ1-1): SQTIHQWPATLVQPVGSPLSLECTVEGTSNPNLYWYRQAAGRGLQLLFYSVGIGQISSEVPQNLSASRPQDRQFILSSKKLLLSDSGFYLCAWSKGTEAFFGQGTRLTVV.

Comment on this clonotype: An end of the junction differs from the germline gene, which may be a read error. The chain uses TRBV15 and TRBJ2-7, with 10 bases aligning to TRBD1. Germline CDR1 is LNHNV and CDR2 is YYDKDF (reference sequence). This CDR3 has 15 residues. This CDR3 is CATSRDDRGPLAGGF. In nucleotides, the CDR3 is TGTGCCACCAGCAGAGATGACAGGGGGCCATTGGCGGGAGGATTC.

The V gene is TRBV15, the J gene TRBJ2-1; D ambiguous. Trimming took 3 bases from V and 2 from J, leaving 11 bases between them. Germline V gene sequence: CDR1 LNHNV, CDR2 YYDKDF (reference sequence). The length of the CDR3 is 15 residues. CDR3: CATSRARSPYNEQFF. In DNA form, the CDR3 reads TGTGCCACCAGCAGGGCGCGGTCGCCCTACAATGAGCAGTTCTTC.